The source of this T cell receptor beta chain is a study of OX40 agonist ivuxolimab in advanced cancers. TCRdb keeps only in-frame clones here, not all; method: immunoSEQ multiplex PCR. The sample lists fewer than 75,000 clones, 85% to 90% occurring once. This clone appeared a single time. The trim removed 5 bases at V and 10 bases at J, leaving 1 base unmatched. CDR3 length equals 12 residues. CDR1 is MDHEN, CDR2 SYDVKM, per germline. The sample in question was CD4+ or CD8+ T cells sorted from blood, obtained in a trial of the OX40 agonist ivuxolimab. This TCR came from an adult with an advanced solid tumor such as melanoma, head and neck, liver or kidney cancer. The rearrangement links TRBV28 to TRBJ1-6; 8 positions agree with TRBD1. The DNA for the CDR3 is TGTGCCAGCAGTGACAGGGGATCACCCCTCCACTTT. Protein product: CASSDRGSPLHF.